The rows below give T cell receptor beta chains drawn from one sample of a study of cytomegalovirus exposure and HLA in healthy donors. Profiled with immunoSEQ multiplex PCR; TCRdb holds only in-frame clones, not every one. This table holds 40,000 or so clones, around 64% found once. Sequenced input: PBMCs. Receptors were obtained from a human donor in good health. Both conserved end residues are trimmed from each CDR3. Size is stated for part of the rows, as once, few or many counts, or as a class when the clone is expanded.

V gene	J gene	clone size	CDR3 protein
TRBV2	TRBJ1-1	few	ATQSQGLNTEAF
TRBV15	TRBJ1-5	few	ATSGQGGALNQPQH
TRBV18	TRBJ2-2	-	ASSPSRGNTGELF
TRBV27	TRBJ2-1	-	ASSQFNEQF
TRBV5-1	TRBJ1-3	-	ASSLVSVHSGNTIY
TRBV7-2	TRBJ2-7	few	ASSVRYTAAGEQY
TRBV7-2	TRBJ2-7	-	ASSLRLVGYEQY
TRBV7-2	TRBJ2-5	once	ASSLEGAQTQY
TRBV29-1	TRBJ2-5	few	SVGLRGQRETQY
TRBV7-9	TRBJ1-1	few	ASSPHQTLTGPLDAF
TRBV30	TRBJ1-5	-	AWRETGSGNQPQH
TRBV29-1	-	few	SVVHTGTGKTGEQY
TRBV7-8	TRBJ1-1	-	ASSSPGHHLGAGEEPEAF